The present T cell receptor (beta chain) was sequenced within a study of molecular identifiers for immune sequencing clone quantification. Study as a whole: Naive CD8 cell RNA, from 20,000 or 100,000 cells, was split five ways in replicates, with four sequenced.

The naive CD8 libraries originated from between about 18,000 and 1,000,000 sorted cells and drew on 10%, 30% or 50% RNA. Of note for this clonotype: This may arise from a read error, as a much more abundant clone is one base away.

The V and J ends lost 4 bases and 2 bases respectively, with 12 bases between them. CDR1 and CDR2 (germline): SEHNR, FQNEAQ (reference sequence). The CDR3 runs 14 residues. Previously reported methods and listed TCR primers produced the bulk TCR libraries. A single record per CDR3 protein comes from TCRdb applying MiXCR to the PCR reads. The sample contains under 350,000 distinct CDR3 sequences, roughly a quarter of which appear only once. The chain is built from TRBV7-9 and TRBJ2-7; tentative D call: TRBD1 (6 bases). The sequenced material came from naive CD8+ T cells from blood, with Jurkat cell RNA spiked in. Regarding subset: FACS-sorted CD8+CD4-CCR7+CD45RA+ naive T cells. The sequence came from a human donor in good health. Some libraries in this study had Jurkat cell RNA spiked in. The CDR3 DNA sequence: TGTGCCAGCAGCTGCCTGGACAGCACCTACGAGCAGTACTTC. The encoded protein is CASSCLDSTYEQYF.